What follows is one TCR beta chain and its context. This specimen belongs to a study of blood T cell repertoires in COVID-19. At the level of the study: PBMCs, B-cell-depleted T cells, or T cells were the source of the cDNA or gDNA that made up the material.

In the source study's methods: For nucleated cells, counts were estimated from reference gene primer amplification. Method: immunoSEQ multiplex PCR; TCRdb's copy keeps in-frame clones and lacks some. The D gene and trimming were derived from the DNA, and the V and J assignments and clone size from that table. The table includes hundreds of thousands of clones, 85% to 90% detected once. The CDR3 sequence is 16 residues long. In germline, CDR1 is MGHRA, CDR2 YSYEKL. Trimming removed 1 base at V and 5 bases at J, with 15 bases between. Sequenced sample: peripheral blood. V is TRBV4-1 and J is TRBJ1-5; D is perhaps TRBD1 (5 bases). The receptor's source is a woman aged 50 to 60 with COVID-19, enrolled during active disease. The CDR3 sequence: CASSQVWGEVDQPQHF. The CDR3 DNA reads TGCGCCAGCAGCCAAGTGTGGGGGGAGGTTGATCAGCCCCAGCATTTT.